These T cell receptor beta chains were read from a single sample in a study of blood T cell repertoires in COVID-19. This table comes from immunoSEQ multiplex PCR, and its TCRdb copy is limited to in-frame clones, with some not included. Of around 290,000 clones listed, approximately 90% were seen once; the top ten hold 2% to 2.5%. The sample taken for sequencing was PBMCs or T cells enriched from blood (not recorded which). These receptors were collected from a woman aged 55-75 years in a cohort exposed to, infected with or recovered from COVID-19 (not recorded which). CDR3s leave out the opening cysteine and the closing phenylalanine or tryptophan.

v_call,cdr3_aa
TRBV9,ASSVVGQGDTEAF
TRBV5-5,ASSSPGLAQQETQY
TRBV6-5,ASSYKAQGAWYGYT
TRBV7-2,ASQSGQAPGNTIY
TRBV10-3,AISRDNNQPQH
TRBV27,ASSSKGLAGVGTGELF
TRBV11-2,ASSPPRASYNEQF
TRBV5-4,ASSNRDRAIDTQY
TRBV23-1,ASGTCRCSYEQY
TRBV11-3,ASSLAAGSWNEQF
TRBV6-2/TRBV6-3,ASSFRRANTGELF
TRBV5-4,ASSLAPTNEKLF
TRBV3-1/TRBV3-2,ASSRDRGGNQPQH
TRBV2,ASSDGGRLQETQY
TRBV4-3,ASSPTSGSRDIQY
TRBV19,ASRSPPPTGPCEYEQY
TRBV30,AWSPGENQPQH
TRBV19,ASSIGGTSGTYEQY
TRBV28,ASSYERGRAYEQY
TRBV23-1,ASSRPREGESYEQY
TRBV4-1,ASSHPGQINQPQH
TRBV27,ASSPTRAGWGKYEQY
TRBV30,AGRGRLYGYT
TRBV25-1,ASSEASGGPSYNEQF
TRBV2,ASSEGFSSGFSYNEQF
TRBV27,ASSLFGRGAGELF
TRBV19,ASSITSLPYEQY
TRBV5-6,ASSTGPSSGEAF
TRBV28,ASSSRGTASYGYT
TRBV11-2,ASRRPGTGNYGYT
TRBV3-1/TRBV3-2,ASSQGPLKREQY